The 22 T cell receptor beta chains below all came from one sample that was sequenced in a study of cytomegalovirus exposure and HLA in healthy donors. 60 Vbeta and 13 Jbeta primers were used in PCR. The table came from immunoSEQ multiplex PCR; TCRdb's copy has only in-frame clones and leaves some out. This sample's clone table lists 150,000 to 200,000 clones. The sample was PBMCs. Receptor source: a woman between 18 and 30 years old in good health and CMV-seropositive.

V usage is TRBV7-2 and J usage is TRBJ2-5, with a possible D match to TRBD2 (5 bases). The CDR3 has 13 amino acids. The germline V gene has CDR1 SGHTA and CDR2 FQGNSA. V lost 2 bases and J 3 bases, leaving 7 bases between the germline ends. The CDR3 is CASSLRREETQYF. The CDR3 bases are TGTGCCAGCAGCTTAAGGCGGGAAGAGACCCAGTACTTC.

The chain recombines TRBV7-9 with TRBJ1-6, with TRBD1 identical over 7 bases. CDR3 length equals 16 residues. J gave up 7 bases and V 7 bases, and 13 bases lay outside the gene matches. Germline CDR1 is SEHNR and CDR2 is FQNEAQ (reference sequence). CDR3 residues: CASTRGLAGGNSPLHF. The CDR3 DNA sequence: TGTGCCAGCACCCGAGGCTTGGCAGGGGGAAATTCACCCCTCCACTTT.

The chain joins TRBV7-6 to TRBJ1-2, with 8 bases aligning to TRBD1. Per the germline V gene, CDR1 is SGHVS and CDR2 is FNYEAQ. After removal of 8 bases from V and 5 bases from J, the junction contained 10 bases not matched to a gene. This CDR3 spans 14 amino acids. CDR3 in amino acids: CASGPNGQGYGYTF. The CDR3, as DNA: TGTGCCAGCGGACCCAACGGACAGGGTTATGGCTACACCTTC.

V usage is TRBV25-1 and J usage is TRBJ2-3; 15 nucleotides match TRBD2. The V segment lost 4 bases and the J segment 2 bases; nucleotides outside the gene matches: 4. The germline V gene has CDR1 MGHDK and CDR2 SYGVNS. CDR3 size: 17 residues. The CDR3 DNA reads TGTGCCAGCAGTGTTGGGACTAGCGGGGGGTTCACAGATACGCAGTATTTT. Residues: CASSVGTSGGFTDTQYF.

Concerning this clone: The same CDR3 is also encoded by other DNA sequences in this sample. J is TRBJ2-3 and V is TRBV5-1; the D gene is possibly TRBD1 (6 bases). Trimming cost V 0 bases and J 3 bases, with 8 bases left between them. The CDR3 is made up of 14 amino acids. Germline lookup yields CDR1 SGHRS and CDR2 YFSETQ. CDR3 amino acids: CASSLGQVTDTQYF. The CDR3, as DNA: TGCGCCAGCAGCTTGGGACAGGTGACAGATACGCAGTATTTT.

This chain connects TRBV12-5 to TRBJ2-7; TRBD2 matches at 12 bases. This CDR3 is 18 amino acids long. V was clipped by 0 bases and J by 2 bases; unmatched bases: 8. The germline V gene encodes CDR1 LGHNT and CDR2 FRNRAP. CDR3 nucleotide sequence: TGTGCTAGTGGTTTGGTACGGGCTAGCGGGGGGGTTACCTACGAGCAGTACTTC. It yields the protein CASGLVRASGGVTYEQYF.

As for this clone: This sample also contains other DNA sequences that code for the same CDR3. The V gene is TRBV6-1, the J gene TRBJ1-5; no firm D call. Germline assignment: CDR1 MNHNS and CDR2 SASEGT. There are 13 residues in the CDR3. Trimming stripped 2 bases from V and 2 bases from J, with 4 bases between. CDR3 sequence (DNA): TGTGCCAGCAGTGAACGAGGCAATCAGCCCCAGCATTTT. Protein sequence: CASSERGNQPQHF.

The chain recombines TRBV7-8 with TRBJ1-4; tentatively, D is TRBD1 (5 bases). The CDR3 is 17 amino acids. Germline CDR1 is SGHVS and CDR2 is FQNEAQ. The V end was cut by 1 base, the J end by 2 bases, with 14 bases between. CDR3 region: CASSLGGVYTTNEKLFF. The CDR3, as DNA: TGTGCCAGCAGCTTAGGGGGGGTTTATACGACTAATGAAAAACTGTTTTTT.

The rearrangement links TRBV9 to TRBJ2-5; TRBD1 matches 9 bases. CDR3 length: 15 residues. The germline gives CDR1 SGDLS, CDR2 YYNGEE. The V gene end was trimmed by 3 bases and the J gene end by 4 bases; junction bases not matched to a gene: 7. CDR3 sequence: CASSAGQGSLETQYF. CDR3 nucleotides: TGTGCCAGCAGCGCTGGACAGGGGAGCCTAGAGACCCAGTACTTC. Full variable domain (missing parts from reference TRBV9 and TRBJ2-5): DSGVTQTPKHLITATGQRVTLRCSPRSGDLSVYWYQQSLDQGLQFLIQYYNGEERAKGNILERFSAQQFPDLHSELNLSSLELGDSALYFCASSAGQGSLETQYFGPGTRLLVL.

The J gene is TRBJ2-1, the V gene TRBV5-1; TRBD1 is a possible D gene (6 bases). Per the germline V gene, CDR1 is SGHRS and CDR2 is YFSETQ. This CDR3 has 13 amino acids. Trimming stripped 2 bases from V and 5 bases from J, with 8 bases between. CDR3 amino acids: CASSLGDNNEQFF. CDR3 nucleotides: TGCGCCAGCAGCTTAGGGGACAACAATGAGCAGTTCTTC.

The gene calls are TRBV11-2 and TRBJ2-1, with TRBD2 as a possible D gene (5 bases). V lost 4 bases and J lost 8, with 18 bases in between. The length of the CDR3 is 15 residues. The germline CDR1 and CDR2 sequences are SGHAT and FQNNGV. The DNA for the CDR3 is TGTGCCAGCAGCTCGGACCCGGGGATCTTTGATGAGCAGTTCTTC. Translated, it gives CASSSDPGIFDEQFF.

V gene TRBV4-1 combines with J gene TRBJ1-1, with 12 bases identical to TRBD1. Germline lookup yields CDR1 MGHRA and CDR2 YSYEKL. Losses at the gene ends were 4 bases for V and 2 bases for J; bases not matched to a gene: 5. The CDR3 totals 16 residues. As DNA, the CDR3 is TGCGCCAGCAGCCCGGGACAGGGGGCGCGTAACACTGAAGCTTTCTTT. Protein sequence: CASSPGQGARNTEAFF.

The chain uses TRBV9 and TRBJ1-3; the D is unclear. This CDR3 contains 17 residues. Germline V gives CDR1 SGDLS, CDR2 YYNGEE. Trimming took 0 bases from V and 0 from J, leaving 13 bases between them. CDR3 loop: CASSVGGSPSSGNTIYF. The CDR3 nucleotides are TGTGCCAGCAGCGTAGGAGGGTCCCCTTCCTCTGGAAACACCATATATTTT. The whole variable domain, remainder taken from reference TRBV9 and TRBJ1-3, is DSGVTQTPKHLITATGQRVTLRCSPRSGDLSVYWYQQSLDQGLQFLIQYYNGEERAKGNILERFSAQQFPDLHSELNLSSLELGDSALYFCASSVGGSPSSGNTIYFGEGSWLTVV.

The V and J genes are TRBV11-2 and TRBJ1-2, with 8 bases lining up with TRBD1. J gave up 7 bases and V 5 bases, and 12 bases lay outside the gene matches. Per the germline V gene, CDR1 is SGHAT and CDR2 is FQNNGV. CDR3 length: 15 amino acids. CDR3 sequence (DNA): TGTGCCAGCAGCCCAAATTATCGGACAGGGATTGGCTACACCTTC. Residues: CASSPNYRTGIGYTF. The variable domain in full, completed from reference TRBV11-2 and TRBJ1-2, reads EAGVAQSPRYKIIEKRQSVAFWCNPISGHATLYWYQQILGQGPKLLIQFQNNGVVDDSQLPKDRFSAERLKGVDSTLKIQPAKLEDSAVYLCASSPNYRTGIGYTFGSGTRLTVV.

The chain employs TRBV4-2 and TRBJ2-3; no definite D call. Germline V gene sequence: CDR1 LGHNA, CDR2 YNFKEQ. V lost 1 base and J lost 6, with 5 bases in between. The CDR3 has 12 amino acids. CDR3 region: CASSQASDTQYF. The CDR3 DNA follows: TGTGCCAGCAGCCAAGCTTCGGATACGCAGTATTTT.

V usage is TRBV5-1 and J usage is TRBJ2-2; 10 bases are shared with TRBD2. Germline V lookup: CDR1 SGHRS, CDR2 YFSETQ. There are 16 residues in the CDR3. After removal of 0 bases from V and 2 bases from J, the junction contained 1 base not matched to a gene. The CDR3 is CASSLALAGNTGELFF. CDR3 sequence (DNA): TGCGCCAGCAGCTTGGCACTAGCGGGAAACACCGGGGAGCTGTTTTTT. Looking up the rest from reference TRBV5-1 and TRBJ2-2 gives the full variable domain: KAGVTQTPRYLIKTRGQQVTLSCSPISGHRSVSWYQQTPGQGLQFLFEYFSETQRNKGNFPGRFSGRQFSNSRSEMNVSTLELGDSALYLCASSLALAGNTGELFFGEGSRLTVL.

The chain joins TRBV28 to TRBJ2-7; D is perhaps TRBD1 (5 bases). The CDR3 loop spans 11 amino acids. Germline values: CDR1 MDHEN, CDR2 SYDVKM. V lost 7 bases to trimming and J lost 6 bases, with 10 bases between them. The CDR3 coding sequence is TGTGCCAGCAAACAGGACGCCGAGCAGTACTTC. Encoded protein: CASKQDAEQYF.

Notes on this clone: Other DNA sequences from this sample encode an identical CDR3 as well. The chain employs TRBV10-3 and TRBJ2-1, with 7 bases aligning to TRBD2. The CDR3 contains 13 residues. The J segment lost 8 bases and the V segment lost 0 bases, leaving 1 base of the junction unmatched. The germline CDR1 and CDR2 sequences are ENHRY and SYGVKD. This chain's CDR3 is CAISESGGDEQFF. CDR3 DNA: TGTGCCATCAGTGAGTCGGGAGGGGATGAGCAGTTCTTC.

The chain uses TRBV19 and TRBJ2-3; a weak D match, TRBD2 (5 bases). This CDR3 spans 14 amino acids. V lost 3 bases, J lost 0 bases, and 7 bases lay in between. CDR1 and CDR2 from the germline V gene are LNHDA and SQIVND (reference sequence). The CDR3 nucleotides read TGTGCCAGTAGTATTCGGACTAGCACAGATACGCAGTATTTT. Amino acid sequence: CASSIRTSTDTQYF.

V is TRBV2 and J is TRBJ2-7, with TRBD2 as a possible D gene (6 bases). Per germline, CDR1 SNHLY and CDR2 FYNNEI. The CDR3 consists of 16 residues. Between the trimmed V and J ends, which lost 1 base and 0 bases, there was a span of 13 bases. The CDR3 here is CASSEGVGSSSYEQYF. CDR3 coding DNA: TGTGCCAGCAGTGAAGGGGTCGGGAGCAGCTCCTACGAGCAGTACTTC. Complete variable domain (other parts from reference TRBV2 and TRBJ2-7): EPEVTQTPSHQVTQMGQEVILRCVPISNHLYFYWYRQILGQKVEFLVSFYNNEISEKSEIFDDQFSVERPDGSNFTLKIRSTKLEDSAMYFCASSEGVGSSSYEQYFGPGTRLTVT.

This sequence joins TRBV5-4 and TRBJ1-2; 7 bases are a match to TRBD1. The germline gives CDR1 SGHNT, CDR2 YYREEE (reference sequence). V dropped 6 bases and J dropped 3; count of bases not matched to a gene: 11. This CDR3 is built from 15 residues. CDR3 sequence reads: CASKPQGRGYYGYTF. DNA for the CDR3: TGTGCCAGCAAACCCCAGGGCAGGGGGTACTATGGCTACACCTTC.

This chain joins TRBV7-8 and TRBJ1-5; possibly TRBD1 for D (6 bases). The CDR3 consists of 14 residues. Between the trimmed V and J ends, which lost 4 bases and 1 base, there was a span of 8 bases. Per germline, CDR1 SGHVS and CDR2 FQNEAQ. CDR3 residues: CASSSGVSNQPQHF. Written as DNA, the CDR3 is TGTGCCAGCAGCTCAGGGGTGAGCAATCAGCCCCAGCATTTT.